This T cell receptor (beta chain) is drawn from a study of OX40 agonist ivuxolimab in advanced cancers. The study in broad terms: The costimulatory receptor OX40 (CD134) was targeted by ivuxolimab, a fully human IgG2 agonistic monoclonal antibody. Intravenous ivuxolimab was administered to patients every 2 weeks at six dose levels: 0.01, 0.1, 0.3, 1.5, 3 and 10 mg/kg. Of the approximately 53 patients in dose escalation, around 19 had hepatocellular carcinoma, roughly 15 had melanoma, 9 had renal cell carcinoma and 9 had head and neck cancer. In the dose-escalation cohort, more than 75% of patients were male, and the mean age was approximately 60 years, with a range of about 23 to 85. Patients were allowed to have had prior anti-PD-1, anti-PD-L1 or anti-CTLA-4 therapy, and roughly two fifths of the dose-escalation patients had been treated with checkpoint inhibitors. Partial responses were achieved by three dose-escalation patients, of whom one had hepatocellular carcinoma and two had cutaneous melanoma. Peripheral TCRbeta sequencing was intended to test whether TCR sequence diversity was altered and clonal T-cell expansion was caused by ivuxolimab. The paper covers the monotherapy dose-escalation part of the phase I ivuxolimab trial, which included N ≈ 50 patients. What the work shows at the level of the full study, not this receptor alone: After ivuxolimab, expanded clones were on average more numerous among CD8+ T cells than among CD4+ T cells. In the 0.1-3.0 mg/kg groups, partial responders had among the lowest normalized peripheral clonal expansion, particularly in CD8+ T cells. At doses of 0.1 to 3.0 mg/kg, clonal expansion of both CD4+ and CD8+ blood T cells was observed from baseline to week 6. Low levels of normalized T-cell clonal expansion were also seen in some patients who did not respond. The antigen specificity of the peripheral T cells that underwent clonal expansion was not determined.

This clone was seen just once. Its antigen remains undetermined. There are no base qualities to consult, and no much larger clone falls within one base. The trial excluded patients who had a history of autoimmune disease or were on systemic immunosuppression. Peripheral blood for TCR sequencing was drawn from every dose cohort at baseline, at cycle 4 day 1 and at cycle 7 day 1. The samples were drawn from a first-in-human, open-label, multicenter phase I dose-escalation trial of ivuxolimab. Adults with locally advanced or metastatic melanoma, renal cell, hepatocellular, or head and neck squamous cell carcinoma were enrolled in the trial. CD4+ and CD8+ T cells were sorted separately from peripheral blood before TCR sequencing. The CDR3 sequence holds 14 residues, the cysteine and phenylalanine included. The CDR3 DNA has 42 bases and is translated from base 1. CDR1 and CDR2, per the germline V gene, are SGHAT and FQNNGV. The trim is 0 bases for V and 8 bases for J, with a gap of 13 bases between the germline ends.

Genomic DNA was extracted from sorted cells for sequencing of the TCRbeta CDR3 region. The immunoSEQ Assay was used to sequence the TCRbeta CDR3 regions. Entries here come from immuneACCESS through TCRdb and include only in-frame sequences with V and J called. Some clones fail to appear in such tables; in the studies checked, an unresolved V gene covers under half of the shortfall, and the cause of the remainder is unknown. Counted in this sample were 65,000 or so clones; roughly 85% of them appeared once. The ten largest account for 2.5% to 3% of the sample. This sequence originates from an adult with an advanced solid tumor such as melanoma, head and neck, liver or kidney cancer. Recombination linked TRBV11-2 to TRBJ1-2, with no confidently assigned D gene. Sample: CD4+ or CD8+ T cells sorted from blood, taken in a trial of the OX40 agonist ivuxolimab. The CDR3 loop reads CASSLERLDLGYTF. The bases read TGTGCCAGCAGCTTAGAACGCTTGGATCTGGGCTACACCTTC.